The clone carrying this T cell receptor (beta chain) was counted ten times or more. This sample was taken from a study of T cells in Graves' hyperthyroidism and ophthalmopathy. The CDR3 extends over 15 amino acids. Germline values: CDR1 MNHEY, CDR2 SMNVEV (reference sequence). The V segment lost 3 bases and the J segment 4 bases; nucleotides outside the gene matches: 8. TCR beta CDR3 sequences were amplified from RNA transcripts. The primer set for the first-round RT-PCR of the TCR CDR3 was HTBI. TCRdb reprocessed the multiplex PCR reads with MiXCR, giving one entry per CDR3 protein. The sample holds over 500,000 distinct CDR3 sequences, 17% seen once.

The sample comprised blood. The genes are TRBV27 and TRBJ1-2, with 7 bases identical to TRBD1. This receptor was taken from a woman in her late teens or twenties with Graves' ophthalmopathy. Written as DNA, the CDR3 is TGTGCCAGCAGTTTGAACGGGGACAGCGGCTATGGCTACACCTTC. This sequence encodes CASSLNGDSGYGYTF.